This T cell receptor beta chain was identified in a study of graft-versus-host responses after intestinal transplantation. The overall study: Every recipient underwent anti-thymocyte globulin induction, then tacrolimus and steroids for roughly three years.

Produced via immunoSEQ multiplex PCR; TCRdb's table is partial and in-frame only. The sample lists 73,000 or so clones, roughly 89% seen once, with approximately 4.1% in the top ten. For this clone: Antigen unknown.

The sample in question was unstimulated CD8+ T cells sorted from spleen or lymph node cells, obtained before transplant. The clonotype comes from a human donor who was the organ donor for an intestinal transplant.

The CDR3 protein is CASSLSTGLTEAFF. CDR3 coding DNA: TGTGCCAGCAGTTTATCAACAGGGTTAACTGAAGCTTTCTTT. The chain is built from TRBV27 and TRBJ1-1; D is perhaps TRBD1 (6 bases). Germline CDR1 MNHEY, CDR2 SMNVEV (reference sequence). This CDR3 is 14 amino acids long. Trimming cost V 0 bases and J 5 bases, with 10 bases left between them.